The clone carrying this T cell receptor beta chain was observed a handful of times. Its antigen is as yet unknown. Possible read error: a much larger clone is one base away. TCRdb used MiXCR to reprocess the multiplex PCR reads, holding one entry per CDR3 protein. The repertoire has some 150,000 distinct CDR3 sequences, around 24% of them found once; the top ten carry roughly 2.7%. The data stem from a study of breast tumors, draining lymph nodes, adjacent tissues. Study observations and caveats: Data fit most tumor T cells coming from lymph node, expanding in tumor. That most tumor T cells come from lymph nodes remained unproven. Luminal-like breast cancer showed significantly higher tumor–nontumor repertoire similarity than basal-like. Tumor repertoires ranked between lymph nodes and nontumor tissue in diversity, with V and J gene preferences.

The CDR3 has 16 residues. Per the germline V gene, CDR1 is SGHVS and CDR2 is FQNEAQ. The lymph nodes were axillary draining lymph nodes from breast cancer patients. Sequencing input: axillary lymph node tissue. The receptor comes from a female donor with breast cancer. Some clones in this sample may be carry-over from other donors' samples. The V call is TRBV7-8, the J call TRBJ2-3; 8 bases map to TRBD2. CDR3 region: CASSLVIGRATDTRYF. The CDR3 DNA reads TGTGCCAGCAGCTTAGTCATCGGGAGGGCCACAGATACGCGGTATTTT.